A selection of T cell receptor beta chains follows, all from one sample in a study of CXCR3-negative and CXCR3-positive naive CD8 T cells. TCRdb reanalyzed the 5' RACE reads, giving one entry per CDR3 protein sequence and no DNA. This table lists about 140,000 distinct CDR3 sequences. Sequenced input: naive CXCR3+ CD8+ T cells from blood. These receptors were obtained from a human donor in good health. Some clones in this sample may be carry-over from other donors' samples. CDR3s include the opening cysteine and the closing phenylalanine or tryptophan.

V gene	J gene	CDR3 length	CDR3 protein
TRBV9	TRBJ1-4	15	CASSGTGLYNEKLFF
TRBV29-1	TRBJ2-1	14	CSVEEAGVENEQFF
TRBV29-1	TRBJ1-2	13	CSVEPPRGYGYTF
TRBV18	TRBJ2-2	15	CASYQGGGYTGELFF
TRBV2	TRBJ2-7	13	CASSERTWYEQYF
TRBV20-1	TRBJ2-7	15	CSARDLPGGSYEQYF
TRBV20-1	TRBJ2-7	15	CSAREETGMSYEQYF
TRBV7-8	TRBJ1-6	13	CASSLGEPPPLHF
TRBV7-6	TRBJ2-3	17	CASSLGPSGGAADTQYF
TRBV24-1	TRBJ1-5	16	CATSDTGQGSNQPQHF